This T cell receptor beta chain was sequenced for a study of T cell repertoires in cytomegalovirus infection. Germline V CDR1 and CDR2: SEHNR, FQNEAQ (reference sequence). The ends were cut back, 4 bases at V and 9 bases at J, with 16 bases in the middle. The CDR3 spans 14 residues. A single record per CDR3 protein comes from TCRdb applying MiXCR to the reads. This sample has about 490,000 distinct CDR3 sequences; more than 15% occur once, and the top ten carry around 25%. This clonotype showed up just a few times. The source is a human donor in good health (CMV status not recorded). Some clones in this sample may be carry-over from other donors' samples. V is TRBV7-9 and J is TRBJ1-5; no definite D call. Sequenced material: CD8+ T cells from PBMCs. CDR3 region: CASSSTGSKMPQHF. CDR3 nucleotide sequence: TGTGCCAGCAGCTCCACCGGGAGTAAGATGCCCCAGCATTTT.